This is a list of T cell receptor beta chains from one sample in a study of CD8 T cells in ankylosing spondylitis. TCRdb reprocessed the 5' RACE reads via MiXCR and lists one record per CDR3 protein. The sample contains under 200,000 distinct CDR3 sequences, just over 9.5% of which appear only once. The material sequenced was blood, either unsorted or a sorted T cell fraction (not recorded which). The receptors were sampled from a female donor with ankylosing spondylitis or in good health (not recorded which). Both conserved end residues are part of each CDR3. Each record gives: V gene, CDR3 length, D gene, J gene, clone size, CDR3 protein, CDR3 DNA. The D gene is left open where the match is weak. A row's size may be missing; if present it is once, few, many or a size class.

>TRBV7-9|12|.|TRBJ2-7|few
CASSSDSHEQYF
TGTGCCAGCAGCTCCGACAGTCACGAGCAGTACTTC
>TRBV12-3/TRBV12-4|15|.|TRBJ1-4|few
CASSFTEDRGEKLFF
TGTGCCAGCAGTTTCACCGAAGACCGCGGGGAAAAACTGTTTTTT
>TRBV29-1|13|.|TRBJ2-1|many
CSVRLSSYNEQFF
TGCAGCGTCCGGCTTAGCTCCTACAATGAGCAGTTCTTC
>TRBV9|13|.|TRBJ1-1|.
CARSVEGDAEAFF
TGTGCCAGGAGCGTAGAAGGGGATGCCGAAGCTTTCTTT
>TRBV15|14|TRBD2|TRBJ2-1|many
CATSGGSSYNEQFF
TGTGCCACCAGCGGCGGGAGCTCCTACAATGAGCAGTTCTTC
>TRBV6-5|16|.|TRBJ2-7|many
CASSYSVGTPNYEQYF
TGTGCCAGCAGTTATAGTGTTGGGACACCGAACTACGAGCAGTACTTC
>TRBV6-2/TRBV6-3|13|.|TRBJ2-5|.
CASSYLGEETQYF
TGTGCCAGCAGTTACCTGGGGGAAGAGACCCAGTACTTC
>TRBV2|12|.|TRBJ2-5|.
CACLDPQETQYF
TGTGCCTGCCTGGACCCTCAAGAGACCCAGTACTTC
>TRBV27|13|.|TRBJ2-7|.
CANDRCLPYEQYF
TGTGCCAACGACAGGTGCTTACCCTACGAGCAGTACTTC
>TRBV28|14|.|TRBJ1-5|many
CATLAGMGNQPQHF
TGTGCCACCCTAGCAGGGATGGGCAATCAGCCCCAGCATTTT
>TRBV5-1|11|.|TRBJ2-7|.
CASSLYAEQYF
TGCGCCAGCAGCCTCTATGCCGAGCAGTACTTC
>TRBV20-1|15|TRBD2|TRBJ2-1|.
CSASPPLAGGNEQFF
TGCAGTGCTAGCCCCCCGCTAGCGGGGGGGAATGAGCAGTTCTTC
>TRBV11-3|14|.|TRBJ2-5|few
CASSPGSASETQYF
TGTGCCAGCAGCCCAGGGAGCGCATCAGAGACCCAGTACTTC
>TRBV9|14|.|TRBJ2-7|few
CASSVGVGRYEQYF
TGTGCCAGCAGCGTAGGAGTAGGCCGCTACGAGCAGTACTTC
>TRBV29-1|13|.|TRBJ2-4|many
CSVVPIAKNIQYF
TGCAGCGTTGTTCCCATAGCCAAAAACATTCAGTACTTC
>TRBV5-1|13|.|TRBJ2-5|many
CASSLLGEETQYF
TGCGCCAGCAGCTTGTTGGGGGAGGAGACCCAGTACTTC
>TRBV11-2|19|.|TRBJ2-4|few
CASSLGTGPSPLAKNIQYF
TGTGCCAGCAGCTTAGGCACAGGTCCTTCACCCTTAGCCAAAAACATTCAGTACTTC
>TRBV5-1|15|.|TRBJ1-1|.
CASSLGYGSNTEAFF
TGCGCCAGCAGCCTCGGGTATGGCTCGAACACTGAAGCTTTCTTT
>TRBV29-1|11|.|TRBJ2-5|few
CSVGGEETQYF
TGCAGCGTTGGGGGGGAGGAGACCCAGTACTTC
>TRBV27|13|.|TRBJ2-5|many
CASSFGGEETQYF
TGTGCCAGCAGTTTTGGAGGGGAAGAGACCCAGTACTTC